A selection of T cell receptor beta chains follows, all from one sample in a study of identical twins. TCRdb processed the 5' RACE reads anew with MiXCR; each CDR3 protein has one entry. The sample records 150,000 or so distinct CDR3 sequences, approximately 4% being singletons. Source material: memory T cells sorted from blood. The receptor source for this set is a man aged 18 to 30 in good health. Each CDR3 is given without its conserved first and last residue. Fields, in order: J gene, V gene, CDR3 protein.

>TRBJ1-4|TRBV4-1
ASSQGPTGRTNEKLF
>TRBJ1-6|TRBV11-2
ASTSSHYNSPLH
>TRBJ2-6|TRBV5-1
ASSLSRTYSGANVLT
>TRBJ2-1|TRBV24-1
AIHTGRLTYNEQF
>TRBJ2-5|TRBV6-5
ASSLPSSGGGETQY
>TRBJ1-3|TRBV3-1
ASSQGGRRGNTIY
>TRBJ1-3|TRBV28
ASTPVDREFGNTIY
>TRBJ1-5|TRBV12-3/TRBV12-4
ASSPSQFNQPQH
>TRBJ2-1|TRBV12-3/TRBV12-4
ATSWGQVYNEQF
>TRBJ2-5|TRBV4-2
ASSQVGSGRQETQY
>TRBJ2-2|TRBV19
ASSRWGELF
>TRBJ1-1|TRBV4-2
ASSQTDRDTEAF
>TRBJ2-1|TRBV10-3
AISETQGGTNEQF
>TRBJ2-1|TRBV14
ASSLKGNEQF
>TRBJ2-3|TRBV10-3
AISDLLGDTQY
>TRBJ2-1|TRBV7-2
ASSFSGTRVGFEQF
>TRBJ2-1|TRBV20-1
SAIGVSGRPNEQF
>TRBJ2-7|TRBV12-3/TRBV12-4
ASSMTGGEQY
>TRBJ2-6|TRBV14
ASSQGGGANVLT
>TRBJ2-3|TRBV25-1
ASSDPLADTQY
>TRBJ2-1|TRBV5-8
ASSPWGAGGEDEQF
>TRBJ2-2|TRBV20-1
SATGGGYTGELF
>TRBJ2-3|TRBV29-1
SAEDTQY
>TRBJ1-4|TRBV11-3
ASSRDSVDLF